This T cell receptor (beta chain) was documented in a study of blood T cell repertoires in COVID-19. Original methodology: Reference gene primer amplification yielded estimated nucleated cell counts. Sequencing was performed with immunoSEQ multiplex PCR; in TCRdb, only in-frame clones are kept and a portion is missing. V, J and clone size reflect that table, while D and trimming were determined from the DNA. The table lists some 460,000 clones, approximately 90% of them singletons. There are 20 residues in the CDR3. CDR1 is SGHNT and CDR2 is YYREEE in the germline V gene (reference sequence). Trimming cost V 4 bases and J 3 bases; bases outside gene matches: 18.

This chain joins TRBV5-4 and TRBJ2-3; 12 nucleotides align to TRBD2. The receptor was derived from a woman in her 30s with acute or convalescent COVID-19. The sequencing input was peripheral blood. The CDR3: CASSPSQRTTSGGTTDTQYF. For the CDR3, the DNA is TGTGCCAGCAGCCCAAGCCAACGGACTACTAGCGGGGGGACAACAGATACGCAGTATTTT.